The sequence of this TCR beta chain was determined in a study of blood T cells in healthy people across ages. Overall study: Every two T cells gave about one barcoded beta molecule via template switching.

The CDR3 is made up of 15 amino acids. With 5 bases clipped from V and 7 bases from J, the junction kept 11 bases outside the gene matches. General study findings and limits: More naive CD4+ cells and higher diversity were found in long-lived than in aged donors. One million T cells yielded diversity estimates that were considered underestimates. Using unsorted PBMCs precluded a conclusive naive versus antigen-experienced comparison.

Together with a sample-barcoded 5' primer, a J-beta primer mix was included in a second PCR lasting about 6 to 12 cycles. Each CDR3 protein is one row after TCRdb ran MiXCR on the 5' RACE reads. The data contain around 1.1 million distinct CDR3 sequences, more than 30% of them singletons. This clonotype was recorded many times. The antigen remains unidentified. This chain uses TRBV12-3 or TRBV12-4 with TRBJ2-4; TRBD2 matches at 7 bases. The TCR was taken from a man aged 18 to 35 in good health. Sequencing was carried out using blood. The CDR3 spells CASSPPDGGINIQYF. In DNA form, the CDR3 reads TGTGCCAGCAGTCCCCCTGACGGGGGGATTAACATTCAGTACTTC.